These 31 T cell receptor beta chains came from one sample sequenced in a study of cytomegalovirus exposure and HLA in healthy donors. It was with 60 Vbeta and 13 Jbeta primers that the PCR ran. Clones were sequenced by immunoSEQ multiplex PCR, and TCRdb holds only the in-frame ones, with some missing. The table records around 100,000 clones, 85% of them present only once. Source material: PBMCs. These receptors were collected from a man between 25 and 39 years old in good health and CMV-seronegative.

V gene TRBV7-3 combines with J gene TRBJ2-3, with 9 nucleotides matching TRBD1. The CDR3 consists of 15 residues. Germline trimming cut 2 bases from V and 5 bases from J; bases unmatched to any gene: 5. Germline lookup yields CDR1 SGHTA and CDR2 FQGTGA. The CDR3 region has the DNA TGTGCCAGCAGCTTATATACAGGGGGCATAGATACGCAGTATTTT. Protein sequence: CASSLYTGGIDTQYF. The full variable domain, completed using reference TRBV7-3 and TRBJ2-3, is GAGVSQTPSNKVTEKGKYVELRCDPISGHTALYWYRQSLGQGPEFLIYFQGTGAADDSGLPNDRFFAVRPEGSVSTLKIQRTERGDSAVYLCASSLYTGGIDTQYFGPGTRLTVL.

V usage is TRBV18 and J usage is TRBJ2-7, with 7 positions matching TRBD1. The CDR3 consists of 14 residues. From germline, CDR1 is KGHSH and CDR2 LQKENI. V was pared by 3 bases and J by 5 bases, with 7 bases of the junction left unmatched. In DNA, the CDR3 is TGTGCCAGCTCACCGATTACAGGGGTCGACGAGCAGTACTTC. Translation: CASSPITGVDEQYF.

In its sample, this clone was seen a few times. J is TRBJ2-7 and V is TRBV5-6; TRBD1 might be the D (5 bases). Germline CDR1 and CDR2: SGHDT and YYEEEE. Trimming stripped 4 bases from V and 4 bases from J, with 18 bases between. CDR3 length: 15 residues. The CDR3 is CASSDPQGSTYEQYF. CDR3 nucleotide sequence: TGTGCCAGCAGCGATCCTCAGGGTAGTACTTACGAGCAGTACTTC.

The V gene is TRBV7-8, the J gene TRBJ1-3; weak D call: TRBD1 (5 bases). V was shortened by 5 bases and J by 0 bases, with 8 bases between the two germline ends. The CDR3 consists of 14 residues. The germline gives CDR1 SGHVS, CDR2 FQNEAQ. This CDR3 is CASSGHISGNTIYF. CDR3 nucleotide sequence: TGTGCCAGCAGCGGACACATCTCTGGAAACACCATATATTTT.

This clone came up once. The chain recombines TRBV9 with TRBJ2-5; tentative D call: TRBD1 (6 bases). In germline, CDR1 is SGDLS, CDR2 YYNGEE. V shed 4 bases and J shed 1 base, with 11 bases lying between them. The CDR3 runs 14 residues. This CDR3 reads CASSMMTGQETQYF. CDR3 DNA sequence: TGTGCCAGCAGCATGATGACAGGCCAAGAGACCCAGTACTTC.

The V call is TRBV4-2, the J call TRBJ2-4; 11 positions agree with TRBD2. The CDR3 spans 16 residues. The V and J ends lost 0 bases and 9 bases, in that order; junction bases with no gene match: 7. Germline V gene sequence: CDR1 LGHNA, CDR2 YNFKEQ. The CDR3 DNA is TGTGCCAGCAGCCAAGAGGTAGCGGGAGGGCCGGGCATTCAGTACTTC. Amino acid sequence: CASSQEVAGGPGIQYF.

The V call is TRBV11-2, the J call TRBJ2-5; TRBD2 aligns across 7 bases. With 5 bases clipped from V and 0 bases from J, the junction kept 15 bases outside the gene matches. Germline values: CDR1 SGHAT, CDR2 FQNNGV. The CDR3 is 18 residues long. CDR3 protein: CASSPLWGAGENQETQYF. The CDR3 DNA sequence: TGTGCCAGCAGCCCGCTGTGGGGTGCGGGGGAGAACCAAGAGACCCAGTACTTC.

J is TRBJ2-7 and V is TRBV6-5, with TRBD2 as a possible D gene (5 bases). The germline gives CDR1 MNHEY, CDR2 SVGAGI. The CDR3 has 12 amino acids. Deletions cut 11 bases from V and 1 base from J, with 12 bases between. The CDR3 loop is CASREESYEQYF. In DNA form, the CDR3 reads TGTGCCTCTCGGGAAGAGTCCTACGAGCAGTACTTC.

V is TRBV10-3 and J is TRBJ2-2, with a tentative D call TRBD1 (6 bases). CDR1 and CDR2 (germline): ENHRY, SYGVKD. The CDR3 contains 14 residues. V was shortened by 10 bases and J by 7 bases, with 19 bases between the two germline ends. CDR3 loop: CATSGQGSNGELFF. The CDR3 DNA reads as TGTGCCACTTCCGGGCAGGGGTCGAACGGGGAGCTGTTTTTT.

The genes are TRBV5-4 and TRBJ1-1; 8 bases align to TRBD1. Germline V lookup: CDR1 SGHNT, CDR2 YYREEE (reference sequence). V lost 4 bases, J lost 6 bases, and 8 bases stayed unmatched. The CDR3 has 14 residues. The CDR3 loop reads CASSPWDRTPEAFF. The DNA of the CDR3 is TGTGCCAGCAGCCCTTGGGACAGGACGCCTGAAGCTTTCTTT.

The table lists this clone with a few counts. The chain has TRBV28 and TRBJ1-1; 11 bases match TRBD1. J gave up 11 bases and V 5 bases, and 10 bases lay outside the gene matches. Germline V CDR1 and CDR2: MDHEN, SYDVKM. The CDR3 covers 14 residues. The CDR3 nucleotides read TGTGCCAGCAGTCTCCGGACAGGGGGCGCATCTGCTTTCTTT. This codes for CASSLRTGGASAFF.

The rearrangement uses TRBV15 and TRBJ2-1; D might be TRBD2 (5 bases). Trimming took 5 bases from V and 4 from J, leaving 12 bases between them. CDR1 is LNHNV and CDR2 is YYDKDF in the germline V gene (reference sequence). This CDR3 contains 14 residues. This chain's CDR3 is CATSPPEGYNEQFF. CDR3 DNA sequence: TGTGCCACCAGCCCCCCTGAGGGTTACAATGAGCAGTTCTTC.

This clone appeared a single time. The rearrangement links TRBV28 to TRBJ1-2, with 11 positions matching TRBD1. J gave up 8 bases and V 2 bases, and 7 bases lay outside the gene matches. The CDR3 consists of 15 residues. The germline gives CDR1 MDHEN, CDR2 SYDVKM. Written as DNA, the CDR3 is TGTGCCAGCAGTTTAGTAGAGGACAGGGGGCGCGGCTACACCTTC. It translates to CASSLVEDRGRGYTF.

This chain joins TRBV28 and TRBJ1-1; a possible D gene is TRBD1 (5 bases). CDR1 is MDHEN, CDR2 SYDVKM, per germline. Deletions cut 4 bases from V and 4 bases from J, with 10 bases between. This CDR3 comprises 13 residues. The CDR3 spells CASSSGVVTEAFF. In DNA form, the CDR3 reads TGTGCCAGCAGTTCGGGGGTTGTCACTGAAGCTTTCTTT.

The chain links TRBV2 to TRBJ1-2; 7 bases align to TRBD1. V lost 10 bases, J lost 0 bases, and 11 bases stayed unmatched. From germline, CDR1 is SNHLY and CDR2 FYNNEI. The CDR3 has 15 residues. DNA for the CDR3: TGTGCCATCCCAGGGGGAACCGCAACTAACTATGGCTACACCTTC. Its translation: CAIPGGTATNYGYTF.

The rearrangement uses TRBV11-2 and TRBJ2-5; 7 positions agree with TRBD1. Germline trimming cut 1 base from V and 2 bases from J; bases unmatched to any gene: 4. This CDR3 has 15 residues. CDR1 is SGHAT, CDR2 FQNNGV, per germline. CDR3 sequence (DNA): TGTGCCAGCAGCTTAGGGGGGACAGAGCAAGAGACCCAGTACTTC. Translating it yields CASSLGGTEQETQYF.

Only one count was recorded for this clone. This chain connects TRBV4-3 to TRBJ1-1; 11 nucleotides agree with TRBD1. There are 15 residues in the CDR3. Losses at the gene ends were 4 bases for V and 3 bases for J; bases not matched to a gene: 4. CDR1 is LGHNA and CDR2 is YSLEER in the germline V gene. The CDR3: CASSLGTGGYTEAFF. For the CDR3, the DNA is TGCGCCAGCAGCCTCGGGACAGGGGGATACACTGAAGCTTTCTTT.

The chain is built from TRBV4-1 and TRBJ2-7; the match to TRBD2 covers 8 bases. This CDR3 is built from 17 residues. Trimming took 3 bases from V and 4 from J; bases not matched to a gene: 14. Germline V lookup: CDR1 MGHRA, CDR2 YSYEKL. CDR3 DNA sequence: TGCGCCAGCAGCCACGCCATGGTGGGACTAGGGCAGTACGAGCAGTACTTC. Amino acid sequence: CASSHAMVGLGQYEQYF.

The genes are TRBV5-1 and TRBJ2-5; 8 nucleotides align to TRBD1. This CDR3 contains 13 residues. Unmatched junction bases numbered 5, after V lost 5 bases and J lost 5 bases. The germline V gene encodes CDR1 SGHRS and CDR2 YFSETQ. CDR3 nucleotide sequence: TGCGCCAGCAGACTGACAGGGGAGGAGACCCAGTACTTC. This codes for CASRLTGEETQYF.

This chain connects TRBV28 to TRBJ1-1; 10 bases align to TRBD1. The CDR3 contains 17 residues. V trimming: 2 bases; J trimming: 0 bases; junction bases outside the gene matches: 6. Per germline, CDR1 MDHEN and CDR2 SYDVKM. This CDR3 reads CASSLRQGAGMNTEAFF. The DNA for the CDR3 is TGTGCCAGCAGTTTAAGACAGGGGGCGGGAATGAACACTGAAGCTTTCTTT. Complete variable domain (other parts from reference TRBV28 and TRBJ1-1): DVKVTQSSRYLVKRTGEKVFLECVQDMDHENMFWYRQDPGLGLRLIYFSYDVKMKEKGDIPEGYSVSREKKERFSLILESASTNQTSMYLCASSLRQGAGMNTEAFFGQGTRLTVV.

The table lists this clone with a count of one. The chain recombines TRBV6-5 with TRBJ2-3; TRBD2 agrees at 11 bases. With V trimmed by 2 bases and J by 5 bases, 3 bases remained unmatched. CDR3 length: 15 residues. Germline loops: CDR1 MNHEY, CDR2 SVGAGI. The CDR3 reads CASSYGLAGGDTQYF. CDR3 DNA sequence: TGTGCCAGCAGTTACGGGCTAGCGGGAGGAGATACGCAGTATTTT.

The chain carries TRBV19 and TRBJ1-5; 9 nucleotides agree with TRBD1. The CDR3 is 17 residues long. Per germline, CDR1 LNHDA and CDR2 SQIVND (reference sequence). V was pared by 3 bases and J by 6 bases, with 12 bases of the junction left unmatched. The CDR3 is CASSIGPTGGSRQPQHF. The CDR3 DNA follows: TGTGCCAGTAGTATCGGTCCGACAGGGGGTAGCCGTCAGCCCCAGCATTTT.

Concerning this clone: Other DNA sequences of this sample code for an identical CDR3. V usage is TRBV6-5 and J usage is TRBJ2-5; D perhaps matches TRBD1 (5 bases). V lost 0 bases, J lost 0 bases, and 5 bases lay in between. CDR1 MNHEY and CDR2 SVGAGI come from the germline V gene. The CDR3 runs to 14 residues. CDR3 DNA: TGTGCCAGCAGTTACTCAGGGGACCAAGAGACCCAGTACTTC. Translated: CASSYSGDQETQYF.

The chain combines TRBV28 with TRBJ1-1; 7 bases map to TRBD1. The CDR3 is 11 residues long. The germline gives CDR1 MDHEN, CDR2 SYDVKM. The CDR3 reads CTTNRGTEAFF. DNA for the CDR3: TGTACTACGAACAGGGGTACTGAAGCTTTCTTT.

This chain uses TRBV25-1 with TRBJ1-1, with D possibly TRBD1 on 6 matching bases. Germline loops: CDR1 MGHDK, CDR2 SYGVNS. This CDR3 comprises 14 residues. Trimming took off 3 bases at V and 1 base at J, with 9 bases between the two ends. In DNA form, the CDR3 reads TGTGCCAGCAGTGATACAGGGAGGAACACTGAAGCTTTCTTT. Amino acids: CASSDTGRNTEAFF. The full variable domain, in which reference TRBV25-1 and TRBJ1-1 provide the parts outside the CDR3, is EADIYQTPRYLVIGTGKKITLECSQTMGHDKMYWYQQDPGMELHLIHYSYGVNSTEKGDLSSESTVSRIRTEHFPLTLESARPSHTSQYLCASSDTGRNTEAFFGQGTRLTVV.

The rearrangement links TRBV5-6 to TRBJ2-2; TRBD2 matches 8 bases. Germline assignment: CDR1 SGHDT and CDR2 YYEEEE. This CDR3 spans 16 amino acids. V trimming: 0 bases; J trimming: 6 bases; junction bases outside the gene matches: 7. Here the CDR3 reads CASSLVSGGLAGELFF. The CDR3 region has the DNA TGTGCCAGCAGCTTGGTCTCGGGGGGGCTCGCCGGGGAGCTGTTTTTT.

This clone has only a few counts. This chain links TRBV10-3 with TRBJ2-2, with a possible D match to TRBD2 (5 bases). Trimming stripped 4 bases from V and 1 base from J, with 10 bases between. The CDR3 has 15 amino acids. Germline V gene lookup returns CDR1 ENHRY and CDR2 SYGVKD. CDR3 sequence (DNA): TGTGCCATCAGTGTCAGCGGAGGGAACACCGGGGAGCTGTTTTTT. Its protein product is CAISVSGGNTGELFF.

CDR3 protein: CASSGSVQGGSYNSPLHF. In DNA form, the CDR3 reads TGTGCCAGCAGCGGAAGCGTACAGGGCGGCTCCTATAATTCACCCCTCCACTTT. The rearrangement joins TRBV9 to TRBJ1-6, with D perhaps matching TRBD1 (6 bases). Trimming took off 3 bases at V and 0 bases at J, with 16 bases between the two ends. The germline CDR1 and CDR2 sequences are SGDLS and YYNGEE. CDR3 length: 18 residues.

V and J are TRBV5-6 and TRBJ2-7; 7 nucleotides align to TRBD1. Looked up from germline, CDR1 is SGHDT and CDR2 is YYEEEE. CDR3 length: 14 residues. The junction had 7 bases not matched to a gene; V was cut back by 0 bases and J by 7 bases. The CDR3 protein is CASSLDDRDGEQYF. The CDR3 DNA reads TGTGCCAGCAGCTTGGACGACAGGGACGGGGAGCAGTACTTC.

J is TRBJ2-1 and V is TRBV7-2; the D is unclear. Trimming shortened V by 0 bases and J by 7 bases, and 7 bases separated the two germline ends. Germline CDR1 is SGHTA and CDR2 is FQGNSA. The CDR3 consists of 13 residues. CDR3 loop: CASSLAPRNEQFF. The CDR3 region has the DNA TGTGCCAGCAGCTTAGCGCCCCGGAATGAGCAGTTCTTC.

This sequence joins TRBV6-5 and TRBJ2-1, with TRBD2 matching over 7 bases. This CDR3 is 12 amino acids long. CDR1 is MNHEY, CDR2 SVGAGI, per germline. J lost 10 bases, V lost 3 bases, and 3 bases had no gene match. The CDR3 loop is CASSYGEGEQFF. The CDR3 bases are TGTGCCAGCAGTTATGGGGAGGGCGAGCAGTTCTTC.